The next 17 T cell receptor beta chains were all read from a single sample in a study of T cells in localized non-small cell lung cancer. Profiling relied on immunoSEQ multiplex PCR, and the TCRdb table lists in-frame clones only, not all of them. There are over 20,000 clones in the sample; about 93% occur only once, and 2.5% to 3% lies in the top ten. Specimen: peripheral blood, collected before any cancer treatment. These receptors were taken from a woman aged 40 to 75 with stage I lung adenocarcinoma.

CDR3 nucleotide sequence: TGTGCCAGCAGTTTATCGGTTGTACTCGCTGGCACAGATACGCAGTATTTT. Protein sequence: CASSLSVVLAGTDTQYF. V and J are TRBV28 and TRBJ2-3; D gene unclear. The CDR3 totals 17 residues. Trimming took 1 base from V and 1 from J, leaving 15 bases between them. Germline CDR1 MDHEN, CDR2 SYDVKM.

This clone was counted once. This chain connects TRBV6-5 to TRBJ2-1; TRBD1 is a possible D gene (5 bases). Germline V gene data show CDR1 as MNHEY and CDR2 as SVGAGI. The CDR3 is 15 residues long. Trimming pared 2 bases from V and 2 bases from J, leaving 10 bases between. CDR3 in amino acids: CASSYGRGAYNEQFF. The CDR3 DNA sequence: TGTGCCAGCAGTTACGGAAGGGGCGCCTACAATGAGCAGTTCTTC.

This chain joins TRBV27 and TRBJ2-5; tentative D call: TRBD2 (6 bases). The CDR3 extends over 13 amino acids. Germline V gene sequence: CDR1 MNHEY, CDR2 SMNVEV (reference sequence). V was cut by 4 bases and J by 5 bases, with 11 bases left in between. DNA of the CDR3: TGTGCCAGCAGTTCCCGGGGGAGGGAGACCCAGTACTTC. Encoded protein: CASSSRGRETQYF.

The chain couples TRBV5-5 to TRBJ2-5; D might be TRBD2 (5 bases). V was clipped by 2 bases and J by 2 bases, with 7 bases between them. This CDR3 is built from 13 residues. Per germline, CDR1 SGHKS and CDR2 YYEKEE (reference sequence). The DNA for the CDR3 is TGTGCCAGCAGCTTACCGGGGCAAGAGACCCAGTACTTC. It is translated as CASSLPGQETQYF.

The CDR3 spells CSATSGSSISYEQYF. CDR3 coding DNA: TGCAGCGCAACCAGCGGATCATCAATCTCCTACGAGCAGTACTTC. The chain links TRBV29-1 to TRBJ2-7, with a weak D call TRBD2 (5 bases). With 7 bases removed from V and 0 bases from J, the gap between germline ends came to 19 bases. Germline-derived CDR1 and CDR2 are SQVTM and ANQGSEA. The CDR3 runs to 15 residues.

The chain recombines TRBV7-9 with TRBJ1-2; perhaps TRBD1 as D (5 bases). The germline CDR1 and CDR2 sequences are SEHNR and FQNEAQ (reference sequence). The CDR3 length is 14 residues. V lost 5 bases, J lost 8 bases, and 18 bases lay in between. This CDR3 is CASSQSRDAQGYTF. CDR3 DNA sequence: TGTGCCAGCAGCCAGTCCCGGGACGCCCAAGGCTACACCTTC.

J is TRBJ2-3 and V is TRBV7-7; 8 bases are shared with TRBD1. This CDR3 comprises 14 residues. Looked up from germline, CDR1 is SSHAT and CDR2 is FNYEAQ (reference sequence). The ends lost 5 bases at V and 0 bases at J; junction bases unmatched: 1. The CDR3 reads CASSRTGSTDTQYF. The CDR3 DNA is TGTGCCAGCAGCCGGACAGGGAGCACAGATACGCAGTATTTT.

This clone was observed once. This chain connects TRBV5-5 to TRBJ2-5; 7 bases are shared with TRBD1. Germline trimming cut 2 bases from V and 0 bases from J; bases unmatched to any gene: 4. CDR3 length equals 15 residues. CDR1 and CDR2 (germline): SGHKS, YYEKEE (reference sequence). The DNA for the CDR3 is TGTGCCAGCAGCTTCGGGACAGTGTACCAAGAGACCCAGTACTTC. It encodes CASSFGTVYQETQYF.

The chain joins TRBV2 to TRBJ2-4; 7 nucleotides align to TRBD2. Trimming took 3 bases from V and 0 from J; bases not matched to a gene: 17. The germline V gene has CDR1 SNHLY and CDR2 FYNNEI. This CDR3 region has 20 residues. In nucleotides, the CDR3 is TGTGCCAGCAGTGACTTTCTCAGTCCAAGCGGGATGTCAGCCAAAAACATTCAGTACTTC. This codes for CASSDFLSPSGMSAKNIQYF.

The rearrangement uses TRBV19 and TRBJ2-1; TRBD2 matches at 15 bases. J gave up 8 bases and V 6 bases, and 14 bases lay outside the gene matches. The CDR3 covers 18 residues. Germline assignment: CDR1 LNHDA and CDR2 SQIVND (reference sequence). This chain's CDR3 is CASSQTGSGLAGGYEQFF. As DNA, the CDR3 is TGTGCCAGTAGCCAAACAGGGTCGGGACTAGCGGGAGGATATGAGCAGTTCTTC.

This clone has just one count. The V gene is TRBV7-8, the J gene TRBJ1-3, with a weak D call TRBD1 (5 bases). Trimming pared 4 bases from V and 0 bases from J, leaving 13 bases between. The CDR3 consists of 16 residues. CDR1 SGHVS and CDR2 FQNEAQ come from the germline V gene. CDR3: CASSSGRGDSGNTIYF. The CDR3 DNA sequence: TGTGCCAGCAGCTCGGGGCGGGGCGACTCTGGAAACACCATATATTTT.

V gene TRBV19 combines with J gene TRBJ2-1; 7 bases match TRBD1. V lost 3 bases to trimming and J lost 14 bases; unmatched junction nucleotides: 7. CDR1 is LNHDA and CDR2 is SQIVND in the germline V gene (reference sequence). CDR3 length equals 12 residues. The CDR3, as DNA: TGTGCCAGTAGTATCCCTGGGACAGAGGAGTTCTTC. It translates to CASSIPGTEEFF.

The chain uses TRBV16 and TRBJ1-5; D unclear. Germline V gene lookup returns CDR1 KGHSY and CDR2 FQNENV. V lost 8 bases, J lost 0 bases, and 14 bases lay in between. The CDR3 consists of 15 residues. As DNA, the CDR3 is TGTGCCAGCGCACCTCAGTGGGGTAGCAATCAGCCCCAGCATTTT. It codes for CASAPQWGSNQPQHF.

The chain is built from TRBV5-1 and TRBJ2-1, with 10 bases that match TRBD1. CDR1 SGHRS and CDR2 YFSETQ come from the germline V gene. Germline trimming cut 9 bases from V and 5 bases from J; bases unmatched to any gene: 5. The CDR3 contains 13 residues. Here the CDR3 reads CATRTGGNNEQFF. The CDR3 DNA reads as TGCGCCACCAGGACAGGGGGTAACAATGAGCAGTTCTTC.

V and J are TRBV4-1 and TRBJ2-1, with a weak D call TRBD1 (6 bases). The CDR3 runs 16 residues. V lost 4 bases to trimming and J lost 0 bases, with 13 bases between them. Germline CDR1 and CDR2: MGHRA and YSYEKL. The CDR3 region is CASSPKGVTSYNEQFF. CDR3 bases: TGCGCCAGCAGCCCTAAGGGGGTAACCTCCTACAATGAGCAGTTCTTC.

This chain uses TRBV28 with TRBJ1-2; 10 bases agree with TRBD1. The trim removed 5 bases at V and 8 bases at J, leaving 8 bases unmatched. Germline V lookup: CDR1 MDHEN, CDR2 SYDVKM. The CDR3 has 14 residues. CDR3 sequence (DNA): TGTGCCAGCAGTCTGTCCCGACAGGGGGCGGGCTACACCTTC. This encodes CASSLSRQGAGYTF.

The chain couples TRBV9 to TRBJ2-1; the D gene is possibly TRBD2 (5 bases). The V end lost 4 bases, the J end lost 2 bases, and 13 bases lay between the germline ends. Per the germline V gene, CDR1 is SGDLS and CDR2 is YYNGEE. This CDR3 comprises 15 residues. For the CDR3, the DNA is TGTGCCAGCAGCTCAAGCGGTACCACCTACAATGAGCAGTTCTTC. Translating it yields CASSSSGTTYNEQFF.